The 14 T cell receptor beta chains below come from one sample, sequenced in a study of blood T cell repertoires in COVID-19. TCRdb keeps only in-frame clones here, not all; method: immunoSEQ multiplex PCR. The sample includes roughly 370,000 clones, 80% to 90% of them seen just once. Sequencing used PBMCs or T cells enriched from blood (not recorded which). The receptor set was obtained from a woman in her forties or fifties who had recovered from COVID-19.

Note on this clone: The sample contains more than one DNA sequence encoding this CDR3. The chain recombines TRBV12-3 or TRBV12-4 with TRBJ1-2; D ambiguous. The CDR3 loop spans 13 amino acids. V lost 2 bases and J lost 4, with 8 bases in between. The CDR3 DNA follows: TGTGCCAGCAGTTTAAGGAGATCCTATGGCTACACCTTC. It is translated as CASSLRRSYGYTF.

The J gene is TRBJ2-2, the V gene TRBV5-8; a possible D gene is TRBD1 (6 bases). This CDR3 has 15 residues. The V gene's germline CDR1 is SGHTS and CDR2 YDEGEE. Trimming removed 5 bases at V and 5 bases at J, with 16 bases between. The CDR3 nucleotides read TGTGCCAGCAGTTCCGGGACAATTTTTACCGGGGAGCTGTTTTTT. It codes for CASSSGTIFTGELFF.

The J gene is TRBJ2-5, the V gene TRBV4-1; 11 bases align to TRBD2. The CDR3 runs to 16 residues. CDR1 is MGHRA and CDR2 is YSYEKL in the germline V gene. V lost 0 bases, J lost 2 bases, and 2 bases stayed unmatched. In DNA, the CDR3 is TGCGCCAGCAGCCAAGAACTAGCGGGGGCTCAAGAGACCCAGTACTTC. Amino acids: CASSQELAGAQETQYF.

V and J are TRBV29-1 and TRBJ1-1, with TRBD1 matching 9 bases. Looked up from germline, CDR1 is SQVTM and CDR2 is ANQGSEA. The CDR3 runs to 15 residues. The trim removed 7 bases at V and 1 base at J, leaving 10 bases unmatched. DNA of the CDR3: TGCAGCGCCCGACGGACAGGGGAGGGGAACACTGAAGCTTTCTTT. Translating gives CSARRTGEGNTEAFF. The full variable domain, its missing parts supplied by reference TRBV29-1 and TRBJ1-1, is SAVISQKPSRDICQRGTSLTIQCQVDSQVTMMFWYRQQPGQSLTLIATANQGSEATYESGFVIDKFPISRPNLTFSTLTVSNMSPEDSSIYLCSARRTGEGNTEAFFGQGTRLTVV.

The J gene is TRBJ1-3, the V gene TRBV18, with 10 positions matching TRBD1. The germline V gene has CDR1 KGHSH and CDR2 LQKENI. V lost 1 base, J lost 4 bases, and 7 bases stayed unmatched. The CDR3 consists of 17 residues. CDR3 coding DNA: TGTGCCAGCTCACCACTAACGGGACAGGGGAGAGGAAACACCATATATTTT. This gives the protein CASSPLTGQGRGNTIYF.

This rearrangement joins TRBV24-1 to TRBJ1-2; 7 bases are shared with TRBD1. This CDR3 comprises 16 residues. CDR1 KGHDR and CDR2 SFDVKD come from the germline V gene. The junction had 14 bases not matched to a gene; V was cut back by 3 bases and J by 8 bases. This chain's CDR3 is CATSDGGRQGVEGYTF. CDR3 bases: TGTGCCACCAGTGATGGGGGTAGGCAGGGGGTAGAAGGCTACACCTTC.

J is TRBJ1-4 and V is TRBV28; a weak D match, TRBD1 (6 bases). This CDR3 has 16 residues. Per germline, CDR1 MDHEN and CDR2 SYDVKM. The ends were cut back, 1 base at V and 0 bases at J, with 9 bases in the middle. The DNA for the CDR3 is TGTGCCAGCAGTTTATACAGGGTGACAACTAATGAAAAACTGTTTTTT. It yields the protein CASSLYRVTTNEKLFF.

V usage is TRBV30 and J usage is TRBJ1-2, with 7 bases lining up with TRBD1. This CDR3 spans 11 amino acids. Germline V gives CDR1 GTSNPN, CDR2 SVGIG (reference sequence). V lost 3 bases and J lost 12; bases outside the gene matches: 7. The chain's CDR3 is CAWRDRSFNTF. CDR3 DNA sequence: TGTGCCTGGAGGGACAGGAGTTTTAACACCTTC.

This clone came up once. The chain carries TRBV2 and TRBJ2-5, with 15 nucleotides matching TRBD2. The CDR3 is 17 amino acids. J lost 7 bases, V lost 5 bases, and 11 bases had no gene match. Germline CDR1 reads SNHLY; CDR2 reads FYNNEI. The CDR3 spells CASSRGLAGGSRGTQYF. In nucleotides, the CDR3 is TGTGCCAGCAGTCGGGGACTAGCGGGGGGCTCTCGGGGGACCCAGTACTTC.

The chain has TRBV30 and TRBJ1-1; a possible D gene is TRBD1 (6 bases). The germline V and J ends were trimmed by 0 bases and 1 base, with 12 bases remaining between them. This CDR3 has 15 residues. Germline assignment: CDR1 GTSNPN and CDR2 SVGIG (reference sequence). CDR3 bases: TGTGCCTGGAGTGTCGGGGGGGCTTGGAACACTGAAGCTTTCTTT. Encoded protein: CAWSVGGAWNTEAFF.

The chain couples TRBV27 to TRBJ1-2; no firm D call. The CDR3 is made up of 15 amino acids. Looked up from germline, CDR1 is MNHEY and CDR2 is SMNVEV (reference sequence). V gave up 3 bases and J gave up 2 bases, with 13 bases separating them. The CDR3 reads CASSFSPYRNYGYTF. DNA for the CDR3: TGTGCCAGCAGTTTCAGTCCTTACCGAAACTATGGCTACACCTTC.

The V gene is TRBV19, the J gene TRBJ1-3, with D perhaps matching TRBD1 (6 bases). Germline V gene data show CDR1 as LNHDA and CDR2 as SQIVND (reference sequence). V lost 5 bases and J lost 0, with 8 bases in between. The CDR3 sequence is 14 residues long. The CDR3 reads CASSEGDSGNTIYF. In nucleotides, the CDR3 is TGTGCCAGTAGTGAGGGGGACTCTGGAAACACCATATATTTT.

The rearrangement uses TRBV7-9 and TRBJ2-3; 8 nucleotides line up with TRBD1. Per germline, CDR1 SEHNR and CDR2 FQNEAQ (reference sequence). The ends lost 1 base at V and 4 bases at J; junction bases unmatched: 7. CDR3 length equals 16 residues. CDR3 sequence (DNA): TGTGCCAGCAGCTTAGAACGGACAGGGCGTGCAGATACGCAGTATTTT. It codes for CASSLERTGRADTQYF.

This chain links TRBV5-1 with TRBJ2-7; TRBD1 is a possible D gene (5 bases). This CDR3 contains 14 residues. Germline values: CDR1 SGHRS, CDR2 YFSETQ. The germline V and J ends were trimmed by 2 bases and 2 bases, with 11 bases remaining between them. The CDR3, as DNA: TGCGCCAGCAGCTTCAGGGATTTGGCCTACGAGCAGTACTTC. Translated: CASSFRDLAYEQYF.